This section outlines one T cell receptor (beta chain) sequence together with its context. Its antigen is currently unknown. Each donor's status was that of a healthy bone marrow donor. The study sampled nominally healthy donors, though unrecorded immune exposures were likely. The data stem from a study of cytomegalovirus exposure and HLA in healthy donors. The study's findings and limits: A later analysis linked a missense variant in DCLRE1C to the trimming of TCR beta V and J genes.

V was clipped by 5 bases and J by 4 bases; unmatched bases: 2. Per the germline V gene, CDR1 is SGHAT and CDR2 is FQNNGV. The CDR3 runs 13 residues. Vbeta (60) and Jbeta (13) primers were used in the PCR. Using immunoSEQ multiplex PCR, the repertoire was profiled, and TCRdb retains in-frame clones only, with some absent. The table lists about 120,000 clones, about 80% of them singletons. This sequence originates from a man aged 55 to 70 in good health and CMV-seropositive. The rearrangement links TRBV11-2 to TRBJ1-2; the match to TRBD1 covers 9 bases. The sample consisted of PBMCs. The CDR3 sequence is CASSGTGPYGYTF. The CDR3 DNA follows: TGTGCCAGCAGCGGGACAGGGCCCTATGGCTACACCTTC.